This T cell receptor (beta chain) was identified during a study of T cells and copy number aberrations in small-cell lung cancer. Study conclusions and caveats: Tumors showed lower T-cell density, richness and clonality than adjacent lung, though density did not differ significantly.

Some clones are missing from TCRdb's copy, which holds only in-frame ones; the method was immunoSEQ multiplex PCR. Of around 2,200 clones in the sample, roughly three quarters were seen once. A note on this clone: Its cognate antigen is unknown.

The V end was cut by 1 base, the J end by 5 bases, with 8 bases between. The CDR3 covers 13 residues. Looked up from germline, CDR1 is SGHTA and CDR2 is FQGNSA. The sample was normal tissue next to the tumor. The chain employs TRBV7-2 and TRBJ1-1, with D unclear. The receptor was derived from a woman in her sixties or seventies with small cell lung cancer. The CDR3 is CASSLVGLTEAFF. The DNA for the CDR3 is TGTGCCAGCAGCTTAGTGGGTCTTACTGAAGCTTTCTTT.